The 11 T cell receptor beta chains below all came from one sample that was sequenced in a study of T cell responses to AZD1222 COVID-19 vaccine. TCRdb's copy holds only in-frame clones and misses some; the assay was immunoSEQ multiplex PCR. The sample consists of 150,000 to 200,000 clones, just over 90% of them appearing once. Here the sequenced sample was peripheral blood, taken on day 0 of AZD1222 vaccination. The receptors were sampled from an adult in good health.

The CDR3 reads CASSDATSNYGYTF. For the CDR3, the DNA is TGCGCCAGCAGTGATGCGACATCGAACTATGGCTACACCTTC. The gene calls are TRBV10-2 and TRBJ1-2; no clear D. CDR3 length equals 14 residues. V was clipped by 3 bases and J by 2 bases, with 10 bases between them. Germline CDR1 and CDR2: WSHSY and SAAADI.

The J gene is TRBJ2-5, the V gene TRBV6-1; D is unresolved. Between the trimmed V and J ends, which lost 4 bases and 5 bases, there was a span of 20 bases. The germline gives CDR1 MNHNS, CDR2 SASEGT. The CDR3 totals 16 residues. In nucleotides, the CDR3 is TGTGCCAGCAGTGGAGCCCTTGGGCCCTCTCGGGAGACCCAGTACTTC. Translation gives CASSGALGPSRETQYF.

This clone was seen just once. V and J are TRBV6-4 and TRBJ2-3; TRBD1 matches at 8 bases. CDR1 MRHNA and CDR2 SNTAGT come from the germline V gene. J was trimmed by 2 bases and V by 4 bases; bases with no gene match: 5. The CDR3 consists of 15 residues. The CDR3 loop is CASSVGTGSTDTQYF. The DNA of the CDR3 is TGTGCCAGCAGTGTGGGGACAGGATCCACAGATACGCAGTATTTT.

The chain combines TRBV2 with TRBJ2-2, with 8 bases aligning to TRBD1. The junction had 8 bases not matched to a gene; V was cut back by 8 bases and J by 6 bases. Germline lookup yields CDR1 SNHLY and CDR2 FYNNEI. The CDR3 spans 14 residues. Here the CDR3 reads CASGKTGVPGELFF. Here the CDR3 DNA reads TGTGCCAGCGGAAAGACAGGGGTCCCCGGGGAGCTGTTTTTT.

This clone showed up just once. The V call is TRBV5-1, the J call TRBJ1-1, with 8 bases that match TRBD1. CDR3 length: 18 amino acids. V was clipped by 4 bases and J by 4 bases; unmatched bases: 18. From germline, CDR1 is SGHRS and CDR2 YFSETQ. CDR3 nucleotides: TGCGCCAGCAGCCGAGCTATTATTTCTACAGGGGGGGCCACTGAAGCTTTCTTT. It codes for CASSRAIISTGGATEAFF.

The chain couples TRBV29-1 to TRBJ1-4, with TRBD1 matching 8 bases. Per germline, CDR1 SQVTM and CDR2 ANQGSEA. CDR3 size: 12 residues. V lost 5 bases and J lost 6; bases outside the gene matches: 2. The CDR3 here is CSVQGADEKLFF. The CDR3 DNA follows: TGCAGCGTTCAGGGGGCGGATGAAAAACTGTTTTTT.

This chain joins TRBV7-9 and TRBJ1-1, with 7 bases lining up with TRBD1. This CDR3 is 15 amino acids long. J gave up 1 base and V 5 bases, and 7 bases lay outside the gene matches. CDR1 and CDR2 (germline): SEHNR, FQNEAQ (reference sequence). The CDR3 loop is CASSQGGFGNTEAFF. In DNA, the CDR3 is TGTGCCAGCAGCCAGGGGGGGTTCGGGAACACTGAAGCTTTCTTT.

The chain uses TRBV6-5 and TRBJ1-1; tentatively, D is TRBD1 (6 bases). Germline V lookup: CDR1 MNHEY, CDR2 SVGAGI. The CDR3 extends over 13 amino acids. V was shortened by 10 bases and J by 3 bases, with 15 bases between the two germline ends. In DNA form, the CDR3 reads TGTGCCACAGAGACAGGAATGGACACTGAAGCTTTCTTT. Protein sequence: CATETGMDTEAFF.

This clone turned up a few times. This sequence joins TRBV7-9 and TRBJ2-7, with no clear D. CDR1 SEHNR and CDR2 FQNEAQ come from the germline V gene (reference sequence). Trimming stripped 2 bases from V and 1 base from J, with 9 bases between. This CDR3 region has 14 residues. The CDR3 reads CASSLIRESYEQYF. CDR3 in DNA: TGTGCCAGCAGCTTAATCAGAGAATCCTACGAGCAGTACTTC.

This chain joins TRBV6-5 and TRBJ1-1; D is undetermined. The CDR3 consists of 13 residues. CDR1 is MNHEY, CDR2 SVGAGI, per germline. V lost 2 bases, J lost 1 base, and 5 bases lay in between. Written as DNA, the CDR3 is TGTGCCAGCAGTTACGGGAGGAACACTGAAGCTTTCTTT. Translating it yields CASSYGRNTEAFF.

The V and J genes are TRBV12-3 or TRBV12-4 and TRBJ2-2; unclear D gene. Trimming left V 5 bases short and J 5 bases short, with 9 bases between. This CDR3 is 13 amino acids long. CDR3: CASSPRQTGELFF. The DNA for the CDR3 is TGTGCCAGCAGTCCGCGTCAGACCGGGGAGCTGTTTTTT.